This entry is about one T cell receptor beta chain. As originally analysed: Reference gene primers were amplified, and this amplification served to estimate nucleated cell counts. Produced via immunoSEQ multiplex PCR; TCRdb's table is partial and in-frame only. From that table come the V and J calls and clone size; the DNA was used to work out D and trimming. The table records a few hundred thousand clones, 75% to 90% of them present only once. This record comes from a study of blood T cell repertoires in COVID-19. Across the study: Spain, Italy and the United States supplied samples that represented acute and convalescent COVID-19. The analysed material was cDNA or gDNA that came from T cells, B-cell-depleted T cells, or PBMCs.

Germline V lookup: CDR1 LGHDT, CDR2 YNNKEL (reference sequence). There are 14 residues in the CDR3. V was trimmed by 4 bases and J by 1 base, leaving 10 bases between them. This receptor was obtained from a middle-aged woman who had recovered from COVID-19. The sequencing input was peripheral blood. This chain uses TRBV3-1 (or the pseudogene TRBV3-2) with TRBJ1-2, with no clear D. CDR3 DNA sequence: TGTGCCAGCAGCCTAAGCGGACGTAACTATGGCTACACCTTC. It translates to CASSLSGRNYGYTF.